This T cell receptor (beta chain) emerged from a study of follicular helper T cells after annual influenza vaccination. This clone was counted a single time. Germline V gives CDR1 SGHRS, CDR2 YFSETQ. Trimming cost V 5 bases and J 2 bases; bases outside gene matches: 5. The CDR3 consists of 16 residues. The time point was: 2015-2016 season, pre-vaccination. Donors with HIV/AIDS, active malignancy, immunomodulators or active illness were excluded. TCRdb's copy holds only in-frame clones and misses some; the assay was immunoSEQ multiplex PCR. The table shows about 5,600 clones, with roughly 80% occurring only once.

The genes are TRBV5-1 and TRBJ2-4; TRBD1 matches 12 bases. This sequence was found in an adult who received the influenza vaccine. The sample was CXCR5- memory CD4+ T cells sorted from blood, taken on the day of influenza vaccination. CDR3 nucleotide sequence: TGCGCCAGCAGTCGGGGACAGGGGGCTACCAAAAACATTCAGTACTTC. It encodes CASSRGQGATKNIQYF.